These 7 T cell receptor beta chains originate from one sample sequenced in a study of blood T cell repertoires in COVID-19. Clones were read by immunoSEQ multiplex PCR, and TCRdb kept only the in-frame ones, dropping some. The table lists 350,000 or so clones, about 92% of them singletons, with around 20% in the top ten. The sequencing sample was made of PBMCs or T cells enriched from blood (not recorded which). The receptors shown here come from a young woman who had recovered from COVID-19.

The chain is built from TRBV11-2 and TRBJ1-1; D gene ambiguous. V was shortened by 6 bases and J by 1 base, with 6 bases between the two germline ends. Germline V lookup: CDR1 SGHAT, CDR2 FQNNGV. The CDR3 spans 12 residues. The CDR3 spells CASRTTNTEAFF. For the CDR3, the DNA is TGTGCCAGCAGAACAACGAACACTGAAGCTTTCTTT.

J is TRBJ2-3 and V is TRBV7-8; tentatively, D is TRBD1 (6 bases). This CDR3 has 16 residues. V dropped 5 bases and J dropped 3 bases, with 18 bases sitting between them. Per the germline V gene, CDR1 is SGHVS and CDR2 is FQNEAQ. CDR3 bases: TGTGCCAGCAGCACACGAACCGGACAGAAAACAGATACGCAGTATTTT. Its translation: CASSTRTGQKTDTQYF.

V and J are TRBV27 and TRBJ1-5; D is unclear. CDR3 size: 13 residues. Between the trimmed V and J ends, which lost 6 bases and 4 bases, there was a span of 10 bases. Germline lookup yields CDR1 MNHEY and CDR2 SMNVEV (reference sequence). The CDR3 bases are TGTGCCAGCAGCCCCCGGGGAAATCAGCCCCAGCATTTT. Its protein product is CASSPRGNQPQHF.

The chain employs TRBV5-1 and TRBJ1-3; TRBD1 matches 12 bases. In germline, CDR1 is SGHRS, CDR2 YFSETQ. J lost 8 bases, V lost 3 bases, and 6 bases had no gene match. The CDR3 is 15 residues long. For the CDR3, the DNA is TGCGCCAGCAGCTCCGGGACAGGGGGCGGAGACACCATATATTTT. Amino acids: CASSSGTGGGDTIYF. Together with reference TRBV5-1 and TRBJ1-3, the CDR3 gives the full variable domain: KAGVTQTPRYLIKTRGQQVTLSCSPISGHRSVSWYQQTPGQGLQFLFEYFSETQRNKGNFPGRFSGRQFSNSRSEMNVSTLELGDSALYLCASSSGTGGGDTIYFGEGSWLTVV.

Written as DNA, the CDR3 is TGTGCCAGTAGTATAGGACAGAAGAATGAAAAACTGTTTTTT. Protein sequence: CASSIGQKNEKLFF. J is TRBJ1-4 and V is TRBV19; tentatively, D is TRBD1 (5 bases). The CDR3 extends over 14 amino acids. V was cut by 1 base and J by 5 bases, with 8 bases left in between. Germline V gives CDR1 LNHDA, CDR2 SQIVND (reference sequence).

V usage is TRBV4-3 and J usage is TRBJ1-3; TRBD1 matches 8 bases. CDR1 is LGHNA and CDR2 is YSLEER in the germline V gene. The CDR3 covers 15 residues. J lost 4 bases, V lost 1 base, and 3 bases had no gene match. The CDR3 sequence: CASSQGGQAGNTIYF. CDR3 DNA: TGCGCCAGCAGCCAAGGGGGACAGGCGGGAAACACCATATATTTT.

V and J are TRBV10-3 and TRBJ1-2; 7 bases line up with TRBD1. J was trimmed by 8 bases and V by 6 bases; bases with no gene match: 15. Germline CDR1 reads ENHRY; CDR2 reads SYGVKD. The CDR3 spans 15 residues. The CDR3 sequence is CAISPGTAKTYGYTF. CDR3 DNA: TGTGCCATCAGCCCCGGGACAGCTAAAACGTACGGCTACACCTTC.